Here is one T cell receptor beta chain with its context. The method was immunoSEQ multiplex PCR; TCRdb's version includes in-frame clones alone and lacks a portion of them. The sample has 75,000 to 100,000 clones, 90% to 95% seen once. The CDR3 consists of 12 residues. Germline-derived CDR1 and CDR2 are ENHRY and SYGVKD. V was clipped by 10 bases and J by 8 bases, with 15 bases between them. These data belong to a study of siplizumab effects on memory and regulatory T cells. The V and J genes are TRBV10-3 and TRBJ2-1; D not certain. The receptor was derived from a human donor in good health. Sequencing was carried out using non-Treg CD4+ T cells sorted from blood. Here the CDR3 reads CAKGPTPYEQFF. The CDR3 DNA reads TGTGCCAAGGGTCCTACCCCGTATGAGCAGTTCTTC.